This T cell receptor beta chain was recorded in a study of response to subunit inactivated influenza vaccine. From germline, CDR1 is GTSNPN and CDR2 SVGIG (reference sequence). V was pared by 0 bases and J by 1 base, with 4 bases of the junction left unmatched. This CDR3 region has 15 residues. Study-level findings and limits: Authors suggested each seasonal influenza vaccination recruits few new T cells.

To note about this clonotype: Antigen specificity is unknown.

TCRdb re-analysed the RT-PCR reads in MiXCR, keeping a single row per CDR3 protein. The sample records about 500,000 distinct CDR3 sequences, 15% to 20% being singletons. The genes are TRBV30 and TRBJ2-3; 7 nucleotides align to TRBD2. The sample was CD4+ T cells sorted from PBMCs, taken around 25 months after vaccination. The clonotype was recovered from a man between 45 and 75 years old who received an inactivated influenza vaccine. The DNA of the CDR3 is TGTGCCTGGAGTGTCGGCGGGAGAGGCACAGATACGCAGTATTTT. As protein: CAWSVGGRGTDTQYF.